This T cell receptor beta chain originates from a study of blood T cell repertoires in COVID-19. Study overall: Samples came from the United States, Italy and Spain, spanning acute and convalescent COVID-19.

Participants, about 18 to 100 years old, spanned under 30 US areas. Donors of Cohort 3 who recovered were those that had two negative PCRs, clearance, or symptom resolution. V gave up 3 bases and J gave up 4 bases, with 16 bases separating them. The length of the CDR3 is 15 residues. Germline CDR1 and CDR2: GTSNPN and SVGIG (reference sequence). Clones were sequenced by immunoSEQ multiplex PCR, and TCRdb holds only the in-frame ones, with some missing. The sample holds a few hundred thousand clones; around 86% are singletons and the top ten take around 1.7%. Sequencing was done on a sample of PBMCs or T cells enriched from blood (not recorded which). The chain combines TRBV30 with TRBJ1-3; D remains ambiguous. The TCR comes from a man between 35 and 55 years old who had recovered from COVID-19. DNA for the CDR3: TGTGCCTGGAGGTCCGGCGGGTGGTCCGGAAACACCATATATTTT. Amino acids: CAWRSGGWSGNTIYF. The full variable domain, in which reference TRBV30 and TRBJ1-3 provide the parts outside the CDR3, is SQTIHQWPATLVQPVGSPLSLECTVEGTSNPNLYWYRQAAGRGLQLLFYSVGIGQISSEVPQNLSASRPQDRQFILSSKKLLLSDSGFYLCAWRSGGWSGNTIYFGEGSWLTVV.